The rows below give T cell receptor beta chains drawn from one sample of a study of blood T cell repertoires in COVID-19. Sequencing used immunoSEQ multiplex PCR; TCRdb keeps in-frame clones, though not all of them. The sample holds a few hundred thousand clones, roughly nine tenths seen once. The sample taken for sequencing was PBMCs or T cells enriched from blood (not recorded which). All receptors derive from a woman in her twenties or thirties who had recovered from COVID-19. CDR3s leave out the opening cysteine and the closing phenylalanine or tryptophan. The D gene is left open where the match is weak.

V | D | CDR3
TRBV27 | TRBD1 | ASRFSGQTYNEQF
TRBV5-1 | TRBD1 | ASSPPTGPYT
TRBV7-9 | . | ASSFVDGAVGYT
TRBV7-8 | TRBD2 | ASSSSGGPQGTQY
TRBV5-1 | . | ASSPDGVSNYGYT
TRBV4-1 | TRBD1 | ASSQVRQGGTNYGYT
TRBV10-2 | . | ASSDSGEDQPQH
TRBV28 | . | ASRGGPDGYT
TRBV5-4 | . | ASSPTSDRNTEAF
TRBV5-1 | . | ASSQIPGNTIY
TRBV5-1 | . | ASSLNSVGETQY
TRBV27 | . | ASSLSPTDRYYNEQF
TRBV6-5 | . | ASRKQGWEKLF
TRBV3-1/TRBV3-2 | TRBD1 | ASSQGQGNRGYT
TRBV5-1 | . | ASSSQGLTGNTIY
TRBV2 | TRBD1 | ASSDGTGHETQY
TRBV18 | . | ASSPPPGAEAF
TRBV3-1/TRBV3-2 | TRBD1 | ASSQDAGTGSYEQY
TRBV25-1 | TRBD2 | ASSNSGAAGELF
TRBV15 | . | ATSRQGKDGYT
TRBV10-3 | TRBD1 | AISAGQGGNQPQH
TRBV7-6 | TRBD1 | ASSIGTAAGNTIY
TRBV5-4 | . | ASRLGQPPNTGELF
TRBV18 | TRBD2 | ASSPMAGLASSGELF